Sequencing of this TCR beta chain was carried out in a study of blood T cell repertoires in COVID-19. The overall study: Spain, Italy and the United States supplied samples that represented acute and convalescent COVID-19.

Per the original methods: Amplification of reference gene primers was used by the study to estimate nucleated cell counts. Assay: immunoSEQ multiplex PCR; the TCRdb copy retains only in-frame clones and omits some. For V, J and clone size, that table is used; D and trimming come from the DNA. This table holds fewer than 130,000 clones, roughly 87% found once. Germline CDR1 and CDR2: SEHNR and FQNEAQ (reference sequence). The ends were cut back, 5 bases at V and 0 bases at J, with 16 bases in the middle. The CDR3 runs 16 residues. Specimen: peripheral blood. The rearrangement uses TRBV7-9 and TRBJ1-2; D is uncertain. The source is a human donor in a cohort sampled during active COVID-19. In DNA form, the CDR3 reads TGTGCCAGCAGCCTGATCCGAACCACGGCTAACTATGGCTACACCTTC. Its protein is CASSLIRTTANYGYTF.